The T cell receptor beta chain described here comes from a study of shared clonotypes between healthy human individuals. Whole-study findings and limits: Large depth notwithstanding, sorted-subset sequencing proved incomplete by rarefaction.

Concerning this clone: Its cognate antigen is unknown.

Germline-derived CDR1 and CDR2 are MNHNS and SASEGT. The ends were cut back, 11 bases at V and 5 bases at J, with 16 bases in the middle. CDR3 size: 13 residues. Repertoires were generated with immunoSEQ multiplex PCR, while TCRdb's copy carries only in-frame clones and drops some. The table has millions of clones, around 94% seen once. Sequencing was done on a sample of naive CD4+ T cells sorted from blood. Specified subset: CD45RA+ positively selected. This chain uses TRBV6-1 with TRBJ1-5; D remains unclear. The sequence came from a man aged 18 to 29 in good health. CDR3 sequence: CAGSKNGDQPQHF. Here the CDR3 DNA reads TGTGCCGGATCGAAGAACGGGGATCAGCCCCAGCATTTT.